The rows below give T cell receptor beta chains drawn from one sample of a study of blood T cell repertoires in COVID-19. TCRdb's table, derived via immunoSEQ multiplex PCR, lists solely in-frame clones and lacks some. The sample yields under 200,000 clones, 83% seen once. The material sequenced was peripheral blood. These receptors all stem from a human donor in a cohort sampled during active COVID-19. Each CDR3 is given without its conserved first and last residue. D genes are given only for firm matches. Clone size is shown for a subset of rows, as once, few, many or a class of expanded clone.

-	TRBV3-1/TRBV3-2	TRBJ1-2	TRBD1	ASSQPGTGVYNYGYT
-	TRBV5-1	TRBJ2-5	TRBD2	ASSSSGRAEETQY
-	TRBV28	TRBJ1-5	-	ASTMVRGGNQPQH
-	TRBV27	TRBJ2-5	TRBD2	ASSLWGGQETQY
-	TRBV11-2	TRBJ1-3	TRBD1	ASSYRDRDSGNTIY
once	TRBV5-1	TRBJ2-6	-	ASSLGAAGANVLT
-	TRBV4-3	TRBJ2-1	-	ASSQEWAGLGGSEQF
-	TRBV6-2/TRBV6-3	TRBJ1-1	TRBD1	ASSYPGTGSPNTEAF
-	TRBV18	TRBJ2-7	-	ASSPPPAWRVYEQY
-	TRBV18	TRBJ2-7	-	ASSLRGPDPAGWEQY
-	TRBV25-1	TRBJ2-3	TRBD2	ASSSRTSGLTDTQY
-	TRBV2	TRBJ2-3	TRBD1	ASSGQGSTDTQY
-	TRBV28	TRBJ1-1	TRBD1	ASSLPRQGNTEAF
-	TRBV5-1	TRBJ2-5	TRBD2	ASSFGGVGGGETQY
-	TRBV5-1	TRBJ2-7	-	ASAGRGPYEQY
few	TRBV19	TRBJ2-7	-	ASSIARRPYEQY
-	TRBV27	TRBJ2-7	TRBD1	ASRVTGTAFYEQY
-	TRBV4-3	TRBJ2-7	TRBD1	ASSQARTGGSYEQY
-	TRBV6-2/TRBV6-3	TRBJ2-5	TRBD2	ASSYAGGWSQY
-	TRBV2	TRBJ1-1	-	ASSESVGGLLNTEAF
-	TRBV7-9	TRBJ1-6	-	ASSPILLSLH
-	TRBV29-1	TRBJ1-2	-	SVHVGVIGGYT
-	TRBV28	TRBJ1-1	-	ASNKQPSPEAF
-	TRBV5-1	TRBJ1-1	-	ASSLGQTNTEAF
few	TRBV7-9	TRBJ1-2	-	ASSLETTNYGYT
few	TRBV14	TRBJ2-7	TRBD1	ASSLTGKQY
-	TRBV5-1	TRBJ2-5	-	ASSLAGRSQETQY
-	TRBV7-2	TRBJ2-2	-	ASSLGGSPGELF
-	TRBV6-1	TRBJ2-3	-	ASSERQGTDTQY
-	TRBV6-5	TRBJ1-1	-	ASSYRYQTGSTEAF
-	TRBV7-2	TRBJ1-6	-	ASSLVPVRPLH
-	TRBV27	TRBJ1-2	-	ASSLDSHNYGYT
-	TRBV7-6	TRBJ1-1	-	ASSQQGNTEAF
-	TRBV7-9	TRBJ2-6	-	ASSLQTVSSGANVLT
-	TRBV12-3/TRBV12-4	TRBJ1-1	TRBD1	ASRGQGETEAF
few	TRBV6-6	TRBJ2-3	-	ASSPPGTDTQY
-	TRBV6-2/TRBV6-3	TRBJ1-2	-	ASSPGGNYGYT